This TCR beta chain originates from a study of shared clonotypes between healthy human individuals. Findings and limits, study-wide: Memory subsets had estimated richness that was generally smaller than that of naive subsets. With few donors, the genetic and exposure-history diversity represented was limited. Non-shared clonotypes had lower generation probabilities than those shared by all four donors.

V dropped 2 bases and J dropped 6 bases, with 10 bases sitting between them. The length of the CDR3 is 13 residues. Germline V gene sequence: CDR1 MNHEY, CDR2 SMNVEV (reference sequence). Replicate PCRs from sorted subsets contained around 200 ng DNA, which is 30,000 to 35,000 T cell genomes. The repertoire was sequenced with immunoSEQ multiplex PCR; TCRdb's copy has only in-frame clones and lacks some. The sample records roughly 680,000 clones, 55% to 75% being singletons. Concerning this clone: Its antigen is undetermined.

Sequencing was done on a sample of memory CD4+ T cells sorted from blood. The subset: CD45RA-negative fraction. V usage is TRBV27 and J usage is TRBJ1-1; D is unclear. The TCR originated in a woman in her twenties or thirties in good health. CDR3 DNA: TGTGCCAGCAGTTTAGGTCTCCAATCTGAAGCTTTCTTT. Protein sequence: CASSLGLQSEAFF.